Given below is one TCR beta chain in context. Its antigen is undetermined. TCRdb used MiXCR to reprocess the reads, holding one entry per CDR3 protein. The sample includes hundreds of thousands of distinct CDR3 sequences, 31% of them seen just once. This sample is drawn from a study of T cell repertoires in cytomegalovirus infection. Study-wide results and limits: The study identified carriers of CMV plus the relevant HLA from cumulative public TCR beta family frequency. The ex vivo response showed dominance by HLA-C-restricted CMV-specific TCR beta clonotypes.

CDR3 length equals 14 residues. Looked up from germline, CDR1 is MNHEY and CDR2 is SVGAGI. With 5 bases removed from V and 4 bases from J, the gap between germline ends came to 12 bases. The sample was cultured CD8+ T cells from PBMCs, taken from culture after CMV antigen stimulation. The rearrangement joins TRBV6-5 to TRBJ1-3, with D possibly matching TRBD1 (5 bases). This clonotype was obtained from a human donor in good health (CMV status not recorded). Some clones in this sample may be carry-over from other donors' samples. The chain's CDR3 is CASSTQGSGNTIYF. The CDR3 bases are TGTGCCAGCAGTACGCAGGGATCAGGAAACACCATATATTTT.